The 32 T cell receptor beta chains below all came from one sample that was sequenced in a study of blood T cell repertoires in COVID-19. Sequencing was performed with immunoSEQ multiplex PCR; in TCRdb, only in-frame clones are kept and a portion is missing. The table lists roughly 440,000 clones, more than 70% of them singletons. The sequencing input was peripheral blood. These TCRs come from a woman aged 45 to 65 with COVID-19, enrolled during active disease.

The chain employs TRBV5-6 and TRBJ1-3; D possibly corresponds to TRBD1 (6 bases). Germline CDR1 SGHDT, CDR2 YYEEEE. The CDR3 spans 14 residues. V was trimmed by 2 bases and J by 0 bases, leaving 6 bases between them. This CDR3 reads CASSLGGSGNTIYF. The CDR3 nucleotides read TGTGCCAGCAGCTTAGGGGGCTCTGGAAACACCATATATTTT.

The chain combines TRBV24-1 with TRBJ2-1; no definite D call. The germline V gene encodes CDR1 KGHDR and CDR2 SFDVKD. The CDR3 is made up of 17 amino acids. V was trimmed by 2 bases and J by 5 bases, leaving 18 bases between them. CDR3 DNA sequence: TGTGCCACCAGTGATTCCTTAAGAGGATCCTCGAACAATGAGCAGTTCTTC. It encodes CATSDSLRGSSNNEQFF.

This clone was seen more than once but under ten times. The rearrangement links TRBV5-1 to TRBJ1-4, with D hard to call. The ends were cut back, 0 bases at V and 6 bases at J, with 12 bases in the middle. The CDR3 runs 15 residues. CDR1 and CDR2 from the germline V gene are SGHRS and YFSETQ. CDR3 residues: CASSLAGTVYEKLFF. The CDR3 DNA reads TGCGCCAGCAGCTTGGCCGGAACAGTCTATGAAAAACTGTTTTTT.

V and J are TRBV11-3 and TRBJ2-3; 9 bases are shared with TRBD2. This CDR3 spans 16 amino acids. Germline CDR1 and CDR2: SGHNT and YENEEA. V shed 5 bases, J shed 4 bases, and the junction held 10 bases outside the gene matches. Here the CDR3 reads CASSPGRRGGPDTQYF. The CDR3 DNA is TGTGCCAGCAGCCCAGGGCGGCGGGGGGGCCCAGATACGCAGTATTTT. The entire variable domain, with the rest obtained from reference TRBV11-3 and TRBJ2-3, is as follows: EAGVVQSPRYKIIEKKQPVAFWCNPISGHNTLYWYLQNLGQGPELLIRYENEEAVDDSQLPKDRFSAERLKGVDSTLKIQPAELGDSAVYLCASSPGRRGGPDTQYFGPGTRLTVL.

The gene calls are TRBV2 and TRBJ2-3; D gene unclear. The V gene lost 5 bases and the J gene lost 9 bases, with 9 bases spanning the gap. This CDR3 contains 11 residues. Germline CDR1 and CDR2: SNHLY and FYNNEI. CDR3 sequence reads: CASSPTETQYF. The DNA of the CDR3 is TGTGCCAGCAGTCCGACGGAGACGCAGTATTTT.

CDR3 in amino acids: CASSTGQAVNYGYTF. CDR3 bases: TGTGCCAGTAGCACCGGACAGGCGGTTAACTATGGCTACACCTTC. The V and J genes are TRBV19 and TRBJ1-2, with 7 bases that match TRBD1. After removal of 6 bases from V and 1 base from J, the junction contained 8 bases not matched to a gene. Germline V gives CDR1 LNHDA, CDR2 SQIVND (reference sequence). The length of the CDR3 is 15 residues.

The rearrangement links TRBV4-1 to TRBJ1-4; D unclear. CDR3 length: 17 residues. Germline V gene lookup returns CDR1 MGHRA and CDR2 YSYEKL. Trimming removed 4 bases from V and 1 base from J, with 16 bases in between. Here the CDR3 DNA reads TGCGCCAGCAGCCGTATCACAGCGGGTATAACTAATGAAAAACTGTTTTTT. Translated, it gives CASSRITAGITNEKLFF.

This clone was picked up one time. This sequence joins TRBV28 and TRBJ1-1; 9 nucleotides match TRBD1. The length of the CDR3 is 15 residues. The germline gives CDR1 MDHEN, CDR2 SYDVKM. V gave up 5 bases and J gave up 0 bases; unmatched junction bases: 4. The CDR3 sequence is CASSPTGGLNTEAFF. Here the CDR3 DNA reads TGTGCCAGCAGTCCGACAGGGGGATTGAACACTGAAGCTTTCTTT.

J is TRBJ1-1 and V is TRBV10-3, with 8 bases matching TRBD1. CDR1 is ENHRY and CDR2 is SYGVKD in the germline V gene. With 11 bases clipped from V and 3 bases from J, the junction kept 17 bases outside the gene matches. This CDR3 spans 16 amino acids. This CDR3 is CAAQSDRVGSDTEAFF. The CDR3 DNA follows: TGTGCCGCCCAGTCGGACAGGGTCGGGTCTGACACTGAAGCTTTCTTT.

This chain connects TRBV28 to TRBJ2-1, with 8 bases identical to TRBD2. Germline trimming cut 4 bases from V and 7 bases from J; bases unmatched to any gene: 6. In germline, CDR1 is MDHEN, CDR2 SYDVKM. There are 14 residues in the CDR3. The CDR3: CASSSSGGGNEQFF. The CDR3 nucleotides read TGTGCCAGCAGTTCGAGCGGGGGAGGAAATGAGCAGTTCTTC.

Concerning this clone itself: A much larger clone lies a single base off, so this may be a read error. The CDR3: CASRQDSNQPQHF. DNA for the CDR3: TGTGCCAGCAGACAGGATAGCAATCAGCCCCAGCATTTT. The chain is built from TRBV25-1 and TRBJ1-5, with a weak D call TRBD1 (5 bases). CDR3 length equals 13 residues. Germline values: CDR1 MGHDK, CDR2 SYGVNS. With 6 bases removed from V and 0 bases from J, the gap between germline ends came to 6 bases.

The V gene is TRBV4-2, the J gene TRBJ2-1, with 13 bases lining up with TRBD2. V trimming: 0 bases; J trimming: 0 bases; junction bases outside the gene matches: 8. Germline V gives CDR1 LGHNA, CDR2 YNFKEQ. The CDR3 covers 20 residues. CDR3 bases: TGTGCCAGCAGCCAAGATGGCGGGACTAGCGGGGTTAGCTCCTACAATGAGCAGTTCTTC. The encoded protein is CASSQDGGTSGVSSYNEQFF.

Here the CDR3 reads CASSFTADTEAFF. DNA of the CDR3: TGTGCCAGCAGCTTTACAGCCGACACTGAAGCTTTCTTT. The chain employs TRBV11-3 and TRBJ1-1; the D is unclear. In germline, CDR1 is SGHNT, CDR2 YENEEA. The CDR3 is 13 amino acids. Trimming left V 3 bases short and J 3 bases short, with 8 bases between.

V usage is TRBV11-3 and J usage is TRBJ2-7; the match to TRBD1 covers 8 bases. Germline CDR1 reads SGHNT; CDR2 reads YENEEA. The CDR3 length is 13 residues. The trim removed 0 bases at V and 5 bases at J, leaving 0 bases unmatched. DNA for the CDR3: TGTGCCAGCAGCTTAGAGACAGGGGACGAGCAGTACTTC. Protein sequence: CASSLETGDEQYF. The variable domain in full, completed from reference TRBV11-3 and TRBJ2-7, reads EAGVVQSPRYKIIEKKQPVAFWCNPISGHNTLYWYLQNLGQGPELLIRYENEEAVDDSQLPKDRFSAERLKGVDSTLKIQPAELGDSAVYLCASSLETGDEQYFGPGTRLTVT.

This sequence joins TRBV5-1 and TRBJ2-2, with D possibly matching TRBD2 (6 bases). CDR1 and CDR2 from the germline V gene are SGHRS and YFSETQ. This CDR3 region has 15 residues. V dropped 5 bases and J dropped 2 bases, with 13 bases sitting between them. The CDR3 DNA is TGCGCCAGCAGGAAAAGGGAGGAAAACACCGGGGAGCTGTTTTTT. Translation: CASRKREENTGELFF. The variable domain in full, completed from reference TRBV5-1 and TRBJ2-2, reads KAGVTQTPRYLIKTRGQQVTLSCSPISGHRSVSWYQQTPGQGLQFLFEYFSETQRNKGNFPGRFSGRQFSNSRSEMNVSTLELGDSALYLCASRKREENTGELFFGEGSRLTVL.

The chain employs TRBV7-9 and TRBJ2-1; D remains unclear. Trimming removed 7 bases at V and 2 bases at J, with 12 bases between. In germline, CDR1 is SEHNR, CDR2 FQNEAQ (reference sequence). This CDR3 comprises 14 residues. The CDR3 spells CASTHGQTYNEQFF. The CDR3 nucleotides are TGTGCCAGCACCCATGGGCAAACCTACAATGAGCAGTTCTTC.

The CDR3, as DNA: TGCGCCAGCAGCTTGGGGCACAGGGCGATGAACACTGAAGCTTTCTTT. It yields the protein CASSLGHRAMNTEAFF. This chain uses TRBV5-1 with TRBJ1-1, with D possibly TRBD1 on 6 matching bases. From germline, CDR1 is SGHRS and CDR2 YFSETQ. Trimming took off 0 bases at V and 0 bases at J, with 12 bases between the two ends. This CDR3 region has 16 residues.

The chain employs TRBV7-8 and TRBJ2-2; D call uncertain. Trimming took 4 bases from V and 7 from J, leaving 4 bases between them. Looked up from germline, CDR1 is SGHVS and CDR2 is FQNEAQ. This CDR3 contains 11 residues. The CDR3 DNA reads TGTGCCAGCAGCTACAGCGGGGAGCTGTTTTTT. This sequence encodes CASSYSGELFF.

With respect to this clone: Other DNA sequences from this sample encode an identical CDR3 as well. The J gene is TRBJ1-1, the V gene TRBV11-3; D ambiguous. CDR1 and CDR2 from the germline V gene are SGHNT and YENEEA. The CDR3 is 13 amino acids. V shed 2 bases and J shed 5 bases, with 9 bases lying between them. The DNA of the CDR3 is TGTGCCAGCAGCTTAACGGGAAATACTGAAGCTTTCTTT. Amino acid sequence: CASSLTGNTEAFF.

In nucleotides, the CDR3 is TGTGCCAGCAGTGAGACTAGCGGGGGCTCAGATACGCAGTATTTT. This translates into CASSETSGGSDTQYF. The rearrangement joins TRBV6-4 to TRBJ2-3, with TRBD2 matching 12 bases. The CDR3 loop spans 15 amino acids. Germline CDR1 and CDR2: MRHNA and SNTAGT. Trimming took 3 bases from V and 4 from J; bases not matched to a gene: 2.

Of note for this clone: The sample holds other DNA sequences that translate to the same CDR3. The rearrangement links TRBV24-1 to TRBJ1-1; weak D call: TRBD1 (6 bases). The CDR3 spans 13 residues. Trimming shortened V by 6 bases and J by 5 bases, and 12 bases separated the two germline ends. CDR1 and CDR2 from the germline V gene are KGHDR and SFDVKD. The CDR3, as DNA: TGTGCCACCAGTACGCAGAGGGGGACTGAAGCTTTCTTT. Protein product: CATSTQRGTEAFF.

The rearrangement links TRBV11-1 to TRBJ2-1, with 9 bases fitting TRBD2. V shed 5 bases, J shed 6 bases, and the junction held 8 bases outside the gene matches. CDR3 length equals 15 residues. CDR1 is SGHAT and CDR2 is FQDESV in the germline V gene (reference sequence). This CDR3 reads CASSPYSGGLNEQFF. The CDR3 DNA reads as TGTGCCAGCAGCCCTTATAGCGGGGGACTCAATGAGCAGTTCTTC.

The genes are TRBV27 and TRBJ1-5, with a tentative D call TRBD1 (6 bases). V lost 5 bases to trimming and J lost 5 bases, with 13 bases between them. CDR3 length: 14 amino acids. Germline loops: CDR1 MNHEY, CDR2 SMNVEV (reference sequence). CDR3 loop: CASSNGGSYQPQHF. CDR3 in DNA: TGTGCCAGCAGTAATGGGGGCTCGTATCAGCCCCAGCATTTT.

J is TRBJ1-4 and V is TRBV29-1; 12 positions match TRBD1. CDR3 length: 14 amino acids. From germline, CDR1 is SQVTM and CDR2 ANQGSEA. Unmatched junction bases numbered 3, after V lost 7 bases and J lost 3 bases. The CDR3 nucleotides are TGCAGCGCGCGGGACAGGGGGCCTAATGAAAAACTGTTTTTT. Protein: CSARDRGPNEKLFF. Complete variable domain (other parts from reference TRBV29-1 and TRBJ1-4): SAVISQKPSRDICQRGTSLTIQCQVDSQVTMMFWYRQQPGQSLTLIATANQGSEATYESGFVIDKFPISRPNLTFSTLTVSNMSPEDSSIYLCSARDRGPNEKLFFGSGTQLSVL.

V is TRBV2 and J is TRBJ1-6; weak D call: TRBD1 (5 bases). V lost 6 bases, J lost 9 bases, and 15 bases lay in between. The CDR3 loop spans 14 amino acids. Germline V CDR1 and CDR2: SNHLY, FYNNEI. The CDR3 spells CASSLGTNGSPLHF. As DNA, the CDR3 is TGTGCCAGCAGCCTAGGGACTAATGGTTCACCCCTCCACTTT. The variable domain in full, with the rest retrieved from reference TRBV2 and TRBJ1-6, is EPEVTQTPSHQVTQMGQEVILRCVPISNHLYFYWYRQILGQKVEFLVSFYNNEISEKSEIFDDQFSVERPDGSNFTLKIRSTKLEDSAMYFCASSLGTNGSPLHFGNGTRLTVT.

This chain joins TRBV18 and TRBJ1-4; 7 bases match TRBD1. V was pared by 3 bases and J by 0 bases, with 10 bases of the junction left unmatched. The length of the CDR3 is 18 residues. Germline V gene lookup returns CDR1 KGHSH and CDR2 LQKENI. The CDR3: CASSPSRTGSATNEKLFF. As DNA, the CDR3 is TGTGCCAGCTCACCTTCCCGGACAGGCAGCGCAACTAATGAAAAACTGTTTTTT.

This clone occurred a few times. The CDR3 nucleotides read TGTGCCAGCAGCGTAGGGGCAGGGGGCAGTACCTATGGCTACACCTTC. Translation gives CASSVGAGGSTYGYTF. This rearrangement joins TRBV9 to TRBJ1-2, with 8 positions matching TRBD1. V dropped 0 bases and J dropped 4; count of bases not matched to a gene: 8. The CDR3 is 16 amino acids. Per germline, CDR1 SGDLS and CDR2 YYNGEE.

J is TRBJ1-2 and V is TRBV2; 7 bases agree with TRBD1. V shed 4 bases and J 4 bases; nucleotides not matched to a gene: 9. This CDR3 has 15 amino acids. Germline V lookup: CDR1 SNHLY, CDR2 FYNNEI. CDR3 sequence reads: CASSVKGAPLYGYTF. Here the CDR3 DNA reads TGTGCCAGCAGTGTAAAGGGGGCGCCCCTCTATGGCTACACCTTC.

This clone was picked up one time. The genes are TRBV2 and TRBJ2-7, with 7 bases matching TRBD2. The germline V gene has CDR1 SNHLY and CDR2 FYNNEI. V dropped 3 bases and J dropped 0; count of bases not matched to a gene: 5. The CDR3 has 15 residues. CDR3 residues: CASSEASGNSYEQYF. The DNA for the CDR3 is TGTGCCAGCAGTGAGGCTAGCGGAAACTCCTACGAGCAGTACTTC. The full variable domain, completed using reference TRBV2 and TRBJ2-7, is EPEVTQTPSHQVTQMGQEVILRCVPISNHLYFYWYRQILGQKVEFLVSFYNNEISEKSEIFDDQFSVERPDGSNFTLKIRSTKLEDSAMYFCASSEASGNSYEQYFGPGTRLTVT.

The rearrangement uses TRBV2 and TRBJ1-6; 9 bases align to TRBD1. Trimming cost V 7 bases and J 0 bases; bases outside gene matches: 4. The CDR3 covers 16 residues. Per germline, CDR1 SNHLY and CDR2 FYNNEI. CDR3: CASMPDRGSYNSPLHF. The CDR3, as DNA: TGTGCCAGCATGCCGGACAGGGGCTCCTATAATTCACCCCTCCACTTT.

V usage is TRBV5-8 and J usage is TRBJ2-6, with a weak D call TRBD1 (5 bases). The V gene's germline CDR1 is SGHTS and CDR2 YDEGEE. V dropped 2 bases and J dropped 7 bases, with 13 bases sitting between them. The CDR3 is 15 amino acids. Here the CDR3 reads CASSFWTLSANVLTF. The CDR3 DNA sequence: TGTGCCAGCAGCTTTTGGACACTTAGCGCCAACGTCCTGACTTTC.

Of note for this clone: The sample has other DNA sequences that encode this CDR3 too. J is TRBJ1-1 and V is TRBV20-1; D unclear. Germline lookup yields CDR1 DFQATT and CDR2 SNEGSKA (reference sequence). CDR3 size: 11 residues. V lost 5 bases and J lost 4, with 8 bases in between. CDR3 nucleotides: TGCAGTGCTGAAAGGAGCACTGAAGCTTTCTTT. Residues: CSAERSTEAFF.